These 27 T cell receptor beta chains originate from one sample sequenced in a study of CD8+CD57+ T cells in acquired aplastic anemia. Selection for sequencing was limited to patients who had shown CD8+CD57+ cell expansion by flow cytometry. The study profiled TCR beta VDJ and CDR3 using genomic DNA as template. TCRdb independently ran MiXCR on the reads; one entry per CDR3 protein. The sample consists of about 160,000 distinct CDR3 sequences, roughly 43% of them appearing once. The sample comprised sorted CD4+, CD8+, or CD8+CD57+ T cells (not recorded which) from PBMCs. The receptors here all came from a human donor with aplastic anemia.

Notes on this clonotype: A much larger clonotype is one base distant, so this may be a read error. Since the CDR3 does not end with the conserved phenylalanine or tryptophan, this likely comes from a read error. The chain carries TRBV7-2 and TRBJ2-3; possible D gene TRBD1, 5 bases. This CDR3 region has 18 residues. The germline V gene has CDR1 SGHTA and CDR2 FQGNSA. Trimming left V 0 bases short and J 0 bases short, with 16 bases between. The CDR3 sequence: CASSLAPPQGISTDTQYS. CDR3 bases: TGTGCCAGCAGCTTAGCGCCCCCGCAGGGCATTAGCACAGATACGCAGTATTCT.

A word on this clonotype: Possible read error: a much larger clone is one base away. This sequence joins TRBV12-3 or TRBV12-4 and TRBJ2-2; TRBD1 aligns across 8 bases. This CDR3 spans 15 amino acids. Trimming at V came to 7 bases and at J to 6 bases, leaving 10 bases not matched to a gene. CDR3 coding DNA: TGTGCCAGCACCCTCCAGGGGGCGCGCGCCGGGGAGCTGTTTTTT. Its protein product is CASTLQGARAGELFF.

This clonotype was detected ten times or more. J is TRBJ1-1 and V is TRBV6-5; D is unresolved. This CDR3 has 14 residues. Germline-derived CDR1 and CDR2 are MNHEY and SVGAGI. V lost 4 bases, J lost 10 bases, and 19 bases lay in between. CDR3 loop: CASSSPGAKRVAFF. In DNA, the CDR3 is TGTGCCAGCAGTTCCCCCGGAGCCAAAAGGGTAGCTTTCTTT.

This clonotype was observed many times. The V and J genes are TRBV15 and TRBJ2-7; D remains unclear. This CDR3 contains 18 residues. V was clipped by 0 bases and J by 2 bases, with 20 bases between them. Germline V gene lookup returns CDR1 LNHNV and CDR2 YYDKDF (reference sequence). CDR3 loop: CATSRDRRGPPSTYEQYF. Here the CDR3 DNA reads TGTGCCACCAGCAGAGATAGGCGTGGGCCTCCTTCCACCTACGAGCAGTACTTC.

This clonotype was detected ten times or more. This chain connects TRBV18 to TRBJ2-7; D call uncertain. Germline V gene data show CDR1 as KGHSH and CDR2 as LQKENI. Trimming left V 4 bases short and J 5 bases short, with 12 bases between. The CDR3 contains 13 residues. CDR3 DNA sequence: TGTGCCAGCTCACGTGACCAACCGCACGAGCAGTACTTC. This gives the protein CASSRDQPHEQYF.

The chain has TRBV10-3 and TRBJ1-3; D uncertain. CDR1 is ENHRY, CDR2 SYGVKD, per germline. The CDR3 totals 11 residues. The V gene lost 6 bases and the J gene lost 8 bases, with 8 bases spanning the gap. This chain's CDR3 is CAIRPEDTIYF. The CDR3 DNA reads TGTGCCATCAGACCGGAGGACACCATATATTTT.

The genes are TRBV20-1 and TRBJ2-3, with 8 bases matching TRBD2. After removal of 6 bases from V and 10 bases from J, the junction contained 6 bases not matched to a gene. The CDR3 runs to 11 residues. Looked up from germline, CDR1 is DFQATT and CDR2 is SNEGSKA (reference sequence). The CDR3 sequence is CSAPTSGPQYF. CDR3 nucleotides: TGCAGTGCACCTACTAGCGGCCCGCAGTATTTT.

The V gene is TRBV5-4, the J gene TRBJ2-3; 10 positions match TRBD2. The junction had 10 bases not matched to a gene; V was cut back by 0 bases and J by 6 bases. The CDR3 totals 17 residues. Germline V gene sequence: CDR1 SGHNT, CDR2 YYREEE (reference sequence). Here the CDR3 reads CASSLGLAGVPSDTQYF. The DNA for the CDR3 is TGTGCCAGCAGCTTGGGTCTAGCGGGAGTGCCCTCGGATACGCAGTATTTT.

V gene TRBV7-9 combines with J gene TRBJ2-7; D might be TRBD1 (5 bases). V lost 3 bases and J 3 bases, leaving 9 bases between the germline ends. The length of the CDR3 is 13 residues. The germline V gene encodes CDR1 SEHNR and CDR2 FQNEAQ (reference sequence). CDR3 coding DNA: TGTGCCAGCAGCTTTGGCGGACACTACGAGCAGTACTTC. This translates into CASSFGGHYEQYF.

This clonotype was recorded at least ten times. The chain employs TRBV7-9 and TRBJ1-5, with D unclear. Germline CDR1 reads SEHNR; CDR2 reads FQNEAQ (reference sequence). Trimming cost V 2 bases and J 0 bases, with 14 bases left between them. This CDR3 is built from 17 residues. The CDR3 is CASSLHLGDYSNQPQHF. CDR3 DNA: TGTGCCAGCAGCTTACATTTAGGTGATTATAGCAATCAGCCCCAGCATTTT.

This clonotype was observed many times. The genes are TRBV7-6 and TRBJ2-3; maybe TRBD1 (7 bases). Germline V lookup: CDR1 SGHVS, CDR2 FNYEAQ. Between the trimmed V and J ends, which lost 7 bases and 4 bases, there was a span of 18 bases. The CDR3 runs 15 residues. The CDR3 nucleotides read TGTGCCAGCAACTCCCGACAGGGAGGCCCAGATACGCAGTATTTT. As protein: CASNSRQGGPDTQYF.

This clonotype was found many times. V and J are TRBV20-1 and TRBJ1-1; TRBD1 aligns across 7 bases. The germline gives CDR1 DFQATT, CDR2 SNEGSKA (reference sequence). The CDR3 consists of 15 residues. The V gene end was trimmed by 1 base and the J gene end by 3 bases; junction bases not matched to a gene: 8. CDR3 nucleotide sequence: TGCAGTGCTAGAGGGAGCGGCACAGGGGACACTGAAGCTTTCTTT. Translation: CSARGSGTGDTEAFF.

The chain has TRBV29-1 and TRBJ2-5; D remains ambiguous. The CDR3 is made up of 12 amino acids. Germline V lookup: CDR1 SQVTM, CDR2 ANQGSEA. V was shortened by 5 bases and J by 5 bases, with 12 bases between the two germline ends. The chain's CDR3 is CSVRLAVETQYF. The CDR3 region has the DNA TGCAGCGTTAGGTTGGCGGTTGAGACCCAGTACTTC.

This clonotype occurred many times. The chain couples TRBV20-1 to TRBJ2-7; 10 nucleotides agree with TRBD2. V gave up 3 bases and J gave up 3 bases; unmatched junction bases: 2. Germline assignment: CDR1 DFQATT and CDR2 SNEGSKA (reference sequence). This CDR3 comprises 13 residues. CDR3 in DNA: TGCAGTGCTAGTTTAGCGGGAGGCTACGAGCAGTACTTC. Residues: CSASLAGGYEQYF.

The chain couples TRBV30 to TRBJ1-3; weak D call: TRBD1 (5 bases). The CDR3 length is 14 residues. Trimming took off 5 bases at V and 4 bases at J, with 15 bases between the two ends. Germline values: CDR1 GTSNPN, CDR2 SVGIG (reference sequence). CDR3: CAWAHSGTGNTIYF. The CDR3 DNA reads TGTGCCTGGGCACATTCAGGGACGGGAAACACCATATATTTT.

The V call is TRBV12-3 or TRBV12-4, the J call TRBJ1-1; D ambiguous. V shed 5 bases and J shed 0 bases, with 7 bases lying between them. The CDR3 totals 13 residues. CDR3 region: CASSKVLNTEAFF. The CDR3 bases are TGTGCCAGCAGTAAGGTCCTGAACACTGAAGCTTTCTTT.

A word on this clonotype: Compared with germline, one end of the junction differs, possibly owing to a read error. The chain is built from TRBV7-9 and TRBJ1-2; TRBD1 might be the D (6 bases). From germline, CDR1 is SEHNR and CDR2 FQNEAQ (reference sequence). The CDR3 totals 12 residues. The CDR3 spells CASSLARGTIFF. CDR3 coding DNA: TGTGCCAGCAGCTTAGCGAGGGGGACGATCTTCTTC.

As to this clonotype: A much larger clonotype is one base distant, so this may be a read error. As DNA, the CDR3 is TGTGCTAGTGGTGCTCGCCCCAACGGCGGGCAGTACTTC. The encoded protein is CASGARPNGGQYF. V and J are TRBV12-5 and TRBJ2-7; no clear D. The length of the CDR3 is 13 residues. Germline assignment: CDR1 LGHNT and CDR2 FRNRAP. Trimming removed 5 bases at V and 9 bases at J, with 17 bases between. Variable domain in full (rest from reference TRBV12-5 and TRBJ2-7): DARVTQTPRHKVTEMGQEVTMRCQPILGHNTVFWYRQTMMQGLELLAYFRNRAPLDDSGMPKDRFSAEMPDATLATLKIQPSEPRDSAVYFCASGARPNGGQYFGPGTRLTVT.

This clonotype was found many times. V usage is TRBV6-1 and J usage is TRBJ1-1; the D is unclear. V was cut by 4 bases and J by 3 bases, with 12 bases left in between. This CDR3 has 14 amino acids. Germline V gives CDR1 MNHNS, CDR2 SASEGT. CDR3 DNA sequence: TGTGCCAGCAGTGGCGTTTCCAGGCACACTGAAGCTTTCTTT. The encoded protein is CASSGVSRHTEAFF.

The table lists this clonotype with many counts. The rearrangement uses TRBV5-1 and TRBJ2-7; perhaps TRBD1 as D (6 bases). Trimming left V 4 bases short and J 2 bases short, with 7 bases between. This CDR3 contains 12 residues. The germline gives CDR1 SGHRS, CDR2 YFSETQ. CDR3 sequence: CASSGDTYEQYF. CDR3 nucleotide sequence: TGCGCCAGCAGCGGGGACACCTACGAGCAGTACTTC.

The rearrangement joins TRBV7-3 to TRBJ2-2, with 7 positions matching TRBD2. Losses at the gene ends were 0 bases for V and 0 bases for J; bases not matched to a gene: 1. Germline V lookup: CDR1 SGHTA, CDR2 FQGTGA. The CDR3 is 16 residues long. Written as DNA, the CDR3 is TGTGCCAGCAGCTTAACGCTAGCGGCGAACACCGGGGAGCTGTTTTTT. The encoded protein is CASSLTLAANTGELFF. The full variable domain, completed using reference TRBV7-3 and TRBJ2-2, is GAGVSQTPSNKVTEKGKYVELRCDPISGHTALYWYRQSLGQGPEFLIYFQGTGAADDSGLPNDRFFAVRPEGSVSTLKIQRTERGDSAVYLCASSLTLAANTGELFFGEGSRLTVL.

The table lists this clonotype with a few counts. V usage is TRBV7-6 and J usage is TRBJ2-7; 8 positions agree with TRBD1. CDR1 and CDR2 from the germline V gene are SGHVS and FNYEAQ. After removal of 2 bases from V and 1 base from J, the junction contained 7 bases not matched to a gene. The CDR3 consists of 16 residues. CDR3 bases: TGTGCCAGCAGCTTAATGAGCACAGGGGGTTCCTACGAGCAGTACTTC. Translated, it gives CASSLMSTGGSYEQYF.

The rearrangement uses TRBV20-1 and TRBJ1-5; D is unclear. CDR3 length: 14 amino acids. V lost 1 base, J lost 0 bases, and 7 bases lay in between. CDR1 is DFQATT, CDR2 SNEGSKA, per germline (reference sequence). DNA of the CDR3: TGCAGTGCTAGAGCGGCGTATAGCAATCAGCCCCAGCATTTT. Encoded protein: CSARAAYSNQPQHF.

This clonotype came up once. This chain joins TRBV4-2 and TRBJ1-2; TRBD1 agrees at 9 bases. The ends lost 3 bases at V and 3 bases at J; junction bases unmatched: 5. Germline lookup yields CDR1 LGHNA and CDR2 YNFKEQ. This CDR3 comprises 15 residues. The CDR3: CASSQVGQGDYGYTF. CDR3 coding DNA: TGTGCCAGCAGCCAGGTGGGACAGGGAGACTATGGCTACACCTTC.

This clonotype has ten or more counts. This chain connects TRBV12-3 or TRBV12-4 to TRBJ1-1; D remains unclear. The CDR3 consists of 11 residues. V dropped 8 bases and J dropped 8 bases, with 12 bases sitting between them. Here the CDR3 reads CASREQSEAFF. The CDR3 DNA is TGTGCCAGCCGGGAGCAGTCCGAAGCTTTCTTT.

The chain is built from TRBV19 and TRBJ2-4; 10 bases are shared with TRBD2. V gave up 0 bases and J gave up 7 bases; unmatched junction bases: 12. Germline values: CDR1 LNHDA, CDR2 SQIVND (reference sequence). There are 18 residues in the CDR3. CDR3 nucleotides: TGTGCCAGTAGTATAGATAGTCCCTCACTAGCGGGACAGAACATTCAGTACTTC. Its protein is CASSIDSPSLAGQNIQYF.

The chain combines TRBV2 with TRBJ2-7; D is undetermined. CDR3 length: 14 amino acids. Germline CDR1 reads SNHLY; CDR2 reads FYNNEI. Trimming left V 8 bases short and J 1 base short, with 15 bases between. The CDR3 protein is CASSPFEESYEQYF. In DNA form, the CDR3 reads TGTGCCAGCTCACCGTTTGAAGAGTCCTACGAGCAGTACTTC.